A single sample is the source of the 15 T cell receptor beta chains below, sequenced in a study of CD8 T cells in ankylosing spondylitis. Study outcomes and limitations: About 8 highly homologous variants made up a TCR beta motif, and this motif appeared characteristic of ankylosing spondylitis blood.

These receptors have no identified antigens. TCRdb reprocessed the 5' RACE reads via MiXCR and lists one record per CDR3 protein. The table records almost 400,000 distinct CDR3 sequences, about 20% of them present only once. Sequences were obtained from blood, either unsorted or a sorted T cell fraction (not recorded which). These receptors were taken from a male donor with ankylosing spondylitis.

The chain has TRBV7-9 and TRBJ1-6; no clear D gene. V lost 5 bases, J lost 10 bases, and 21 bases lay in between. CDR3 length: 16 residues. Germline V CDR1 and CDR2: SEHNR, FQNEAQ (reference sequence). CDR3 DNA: TGTGCCAGCAGCCGCGGGTCCTCCGGTAGATTCTCACCCCTCCACTTT. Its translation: CASSRGSSGRFSPLHF.

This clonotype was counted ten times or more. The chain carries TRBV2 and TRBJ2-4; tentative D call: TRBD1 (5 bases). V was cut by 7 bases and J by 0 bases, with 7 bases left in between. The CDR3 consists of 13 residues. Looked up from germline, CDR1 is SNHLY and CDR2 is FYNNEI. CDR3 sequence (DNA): TGTGCCAGCACAGGGATAGCCAAAAACATTCAGTACTTC. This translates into CASTGIAKNIQYF.

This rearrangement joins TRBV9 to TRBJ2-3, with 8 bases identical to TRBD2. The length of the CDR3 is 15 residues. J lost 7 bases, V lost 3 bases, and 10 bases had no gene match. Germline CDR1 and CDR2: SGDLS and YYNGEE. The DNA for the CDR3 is TGTGCCAGCAGCGGAGGTGGACGGGAGGGCTATACGCAGTATTTT. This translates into CASSGGGREGYTQYF.

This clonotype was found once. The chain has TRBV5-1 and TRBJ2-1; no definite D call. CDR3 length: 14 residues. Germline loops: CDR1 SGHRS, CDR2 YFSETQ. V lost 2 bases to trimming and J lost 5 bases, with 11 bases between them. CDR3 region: CASSFAERNNEQFF. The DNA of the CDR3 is TGCGCCAGCAGCTTCGCCGAGCGAAACAATGAGCAGTTCTTC. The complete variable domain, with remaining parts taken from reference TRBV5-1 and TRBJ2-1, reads KAGVTQTPRYLIKTRGQQVTLSCSPISGHRSVSWYQQTPGQGLQFLFEYFSETQRNKGNFPGRFSGRQFSNSRSEMNVSTLELGDSALYLCASSFAERNNEQFFGPGTRLTVL.

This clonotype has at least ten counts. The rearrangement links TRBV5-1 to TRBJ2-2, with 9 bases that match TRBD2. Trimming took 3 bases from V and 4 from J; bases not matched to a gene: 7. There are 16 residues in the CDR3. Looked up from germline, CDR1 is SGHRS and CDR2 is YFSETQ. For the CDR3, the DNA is TGCGCCAGCAGCTCCAGTAGCGGGAGCGTCACCGGGGAGCTGTTTTTT. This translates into CASSSSSGSVTGELFF.

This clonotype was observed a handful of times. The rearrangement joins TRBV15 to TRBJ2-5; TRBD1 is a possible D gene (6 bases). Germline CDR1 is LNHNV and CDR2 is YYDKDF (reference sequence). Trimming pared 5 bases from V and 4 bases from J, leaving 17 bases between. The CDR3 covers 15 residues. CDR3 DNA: TGTGCCACCAGCGTTATCACAGGGATCGGAGAGACCCAGTACTTC. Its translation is CATSVITGIGETQYF.

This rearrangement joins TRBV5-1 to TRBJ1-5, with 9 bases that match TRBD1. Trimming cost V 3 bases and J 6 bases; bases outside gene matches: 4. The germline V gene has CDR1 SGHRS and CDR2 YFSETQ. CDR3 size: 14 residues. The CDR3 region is CASSWTGDGQPQHF. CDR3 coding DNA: TGCGCCAGCAGCTGGACAGGGGATGGTCAGCCCCAGCATTTT.

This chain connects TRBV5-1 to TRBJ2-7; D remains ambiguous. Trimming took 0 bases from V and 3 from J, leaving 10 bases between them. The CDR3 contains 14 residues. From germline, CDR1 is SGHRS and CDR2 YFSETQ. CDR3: CASSLDRDLYEQYF. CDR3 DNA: TGCGCCAGCAGCTTGGACAGAGACCTCTACGAGCAGTACTTC.

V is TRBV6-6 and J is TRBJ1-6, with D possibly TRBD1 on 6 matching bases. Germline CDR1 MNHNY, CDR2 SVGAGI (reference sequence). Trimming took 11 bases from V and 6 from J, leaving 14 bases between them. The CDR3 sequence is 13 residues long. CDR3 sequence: CAATGRGNSPLHF. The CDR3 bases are TGTGCCGCGACAGGTCGGGGTAATTCACCCCTCCACTTT.

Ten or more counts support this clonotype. The DNA of the CDR3 is TGTGCCAGCAGTTCACAGGGTGGCTGGGATTCACCCCTCCACTTT. This encodes CASSSQGGWDSPLHF. The rearrangement joins TRBV12-3 or TRBV12-4 to TRBJ1-6; D might be TRBD1 (6 bases). Trimming cost V 4 bases and J 8 bases, with 15 bases left between them. This CDR3 contains 15 residues.

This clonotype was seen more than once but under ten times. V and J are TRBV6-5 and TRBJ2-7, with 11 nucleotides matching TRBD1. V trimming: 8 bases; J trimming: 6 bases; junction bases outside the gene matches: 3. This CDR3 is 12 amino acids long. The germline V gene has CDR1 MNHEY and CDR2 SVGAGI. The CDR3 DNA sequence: TGTGCCAGCGGACAGGGGGCTAGCGAGCAGTACTTC. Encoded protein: CASGQGASEQYF.

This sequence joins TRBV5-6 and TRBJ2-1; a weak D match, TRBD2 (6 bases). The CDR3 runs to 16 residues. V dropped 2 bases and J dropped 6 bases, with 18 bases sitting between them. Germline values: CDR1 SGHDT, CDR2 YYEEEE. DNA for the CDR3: TGTGCCAGCAGCTTTTCGTGGGAGGATGGGATCAATGAGCAGTTCTTC. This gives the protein CASSFSWEDGINEQFF.

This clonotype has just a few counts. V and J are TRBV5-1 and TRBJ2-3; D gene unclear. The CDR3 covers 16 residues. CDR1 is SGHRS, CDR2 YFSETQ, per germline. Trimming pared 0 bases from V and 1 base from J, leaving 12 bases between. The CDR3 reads CASSLVNLIRTDTQYF. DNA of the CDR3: TGCGCCAGCAGCTTGGTAAATTTGATCCGCACAGATACGCAGTATTTT.

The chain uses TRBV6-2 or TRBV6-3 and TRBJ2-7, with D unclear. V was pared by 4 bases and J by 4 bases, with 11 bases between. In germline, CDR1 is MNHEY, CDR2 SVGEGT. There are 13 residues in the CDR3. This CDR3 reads CASSFGRPYEQYF. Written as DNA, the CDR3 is TGTGCCAGCAGTTTTGGTCGTCCGTACGAGCAGTACTTC.

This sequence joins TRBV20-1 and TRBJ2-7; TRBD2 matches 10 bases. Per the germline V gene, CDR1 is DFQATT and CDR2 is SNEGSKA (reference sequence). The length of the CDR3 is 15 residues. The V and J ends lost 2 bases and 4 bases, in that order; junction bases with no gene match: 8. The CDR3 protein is CSARTEAGGGYEQYF. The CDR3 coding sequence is TGCAGTGCTAGAACAGAAGCGGGAGGGGGGTACGAGCAGTACTTC.